This T cell receptor (beta chain) was documented in a study of CD8+ T cells in alopecia areata (dated by TCRdb to between 2017 and 2018). Describing the broader study: Treated patients were enrolled in an open-label pilot trial of oral tofacitinib, 5 to 10 mg twice daily, for moderate-to-severe alopecia areata. Patients stayed on tofacitinib for 6 to 18 months and then had 6 months of follow-up off drug so that delayed response and recurrence could be assessed. Disease severity in treated patients was measured with the SALT score, which quantifies the percentage of affected scalp surface area. The study used high-throughput TCRbeta sequencing to examine T cell clonal expansion in alopecia areata, in both the C3H/HeJ mouse model and human patients. Human TCRbeta sequencing covered scalp tissue and sorted CD4+ and CD8+ peripheral blood T cells from patchy and totalis/universalis alopecia areata patients and healthy controls. Biopsies were taken from tofacitinib-treated patients at baseline and at 4 and 24 weeks of treatment, and a later scalp biopsy was taken in several of the tofacitinib-treated patients. Scalp clonality was compared across normal scalp (n=4), patchy alopecia areata scalp (n=8), and alopecia totalis/universalis scalp (n=8). RNA came from the PAXgene miRNA kit for fixed scalp, the miRNeasy kit for PBMCs, and the RNeasy kit for mouse skin. TCRbeta CDR3 regions were amplified by immunoSEQ multiplex PCR with 35 Vbeta forward and 13 Jbeta reverse primers. What the work shows at the level of the full study, not this receptor alone: Lesional scalp, especially in alopecia totalis/universalis, showed higher clonality and more expanded CD8+ clones than normal scalp, suggesting antigenic drive. TCR sequences shared between patients were less clear than in mice, possibly partly because of HLA diversity in the patient population. Scalp TCR repertoire analysis is complicated because resident alphabeta T cells in normal human skin are also sequenced, whereas mouse skin is dominated by gammadelta T cells. Tofacitinib significantly lowered scalp clonality and the number of expanded CD8+ clones among the top 100 scalp clones. Because the treated cohort was small and had only one nonresponder, larger studies are needed to examine links between baseline CD8+ expansion and response. During tofacitinib treatment, many expanded lesional clones remained in scalp and blood, and this persistence may partly explain relapse after treatment is stopped.

Details on this clone: Its antigen specificity is not known. No much larger clone exists at a distance of one base, and base qualities are not known.

Interpreted using the paper, the time point label stands for: about 4 weeks on oral tofacitinib. The treatment or condition tag for this specimen amounts to: oral pan-JAK inhibitor, 5-10 mg twice daily. Lesional scalp punch biopsies and peripheral blood were collected from alopecia areata patients. PBMCs were isolated by density centrifugation and stained for CD3, CD4 and CD8, and CD4+ and CD8+ T cells were sorted on a FACSAria. The protocol used for the library was the immunoSEQ multiplex PCR assay. RNA was extracted from all samples and reverse transcribed into cDNA, which served as template for TCR sequencing. SuperScript III was used to make first-strand cDNA, primed with a 2:1 mix of oligo-dT and random hexamers. A synthetic immune receptor repertoire was used to gauge amplification bias, and whatever bias remained was removed computationally. The authors processed their data as follows. Raw reads were preprocessed for error removal, and CDR3 was defined according to IMGT conventions as running from the conserved cysteine to phenylalanine. Clonality was calculated as 1 minus Shannon entropy normalized by log2 of the number of productive unique TCRs. Whether each scalp clone was CD4 or CD8 was inferred by checking scalp TCRbeta sequences against the CD4 and CD8 repertoires from sorted blood. In its TCRdb copy, this immuneACCESS table keeps in-frame sequences only and misses some clones. Where compared with another copy, unresolved V genes explain less than half of these, and the others have no known cause. From that table come the V and J calls and clone size; the DNA was used to work out D and trimming. Across this sample there are approximately 42,000 clones, with 50% to 70% seen only once. The ten largest clones add up to roughly 20% of the sample.

The sequence was obtained from a human donor with alopecia areata. Specimen: CD8+ T cells sorted from blood, collected at week 4, from a patient treated with tofacitinib.

CDR3 protein: CASSSLDRPDTQYF. The sequenced DNA is TGTGCCAGCAGTTCGTTAGACAGGCCCGATACGCAGTATTTT. The chain couples TRBV6-6 to TRBJ2-3, and perhaps TRBD1 as D gene, on 6 matching bases. V is clipped by 4 bases and J by 6 bases, and the sequence between their germline boundaries is 14 bases long. The CDR3 measures 14 amino acids from cysteine to phenylalanine. Only the CDR3 part of the read is kept: 42 bases, read in frame from the first base. CDR1 and CDR2 (MNHNY, SVGAGI) derive from the germline V gene (reference sequence).